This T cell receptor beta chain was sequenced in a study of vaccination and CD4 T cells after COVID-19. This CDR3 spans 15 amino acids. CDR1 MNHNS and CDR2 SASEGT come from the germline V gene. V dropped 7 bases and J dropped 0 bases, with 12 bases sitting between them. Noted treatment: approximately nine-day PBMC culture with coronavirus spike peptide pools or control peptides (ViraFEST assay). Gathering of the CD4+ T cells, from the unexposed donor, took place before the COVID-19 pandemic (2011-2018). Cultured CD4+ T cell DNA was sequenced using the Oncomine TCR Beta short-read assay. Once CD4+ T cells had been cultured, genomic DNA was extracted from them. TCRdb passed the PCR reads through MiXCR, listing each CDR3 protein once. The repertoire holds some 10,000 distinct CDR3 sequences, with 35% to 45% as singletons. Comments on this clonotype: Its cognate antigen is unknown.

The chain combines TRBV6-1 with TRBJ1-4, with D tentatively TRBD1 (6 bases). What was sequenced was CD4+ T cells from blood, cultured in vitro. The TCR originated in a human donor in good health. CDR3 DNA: TGTGCCAGCAAACGGGACACCACAACTAATGAAAAACTGTTTTTT. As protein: CASKRDTTTNEKLFF.